Shown below are 8 T cell receptor beta chains from a single sample sequenced in a study of blood T cell repertoires in COVID-19. Some clones are missing from TCRdb's copy, which holds only in-frame ones; the method was immunoSEQ multiplex PCR. The sample yields 250,000 or so clones, 85% to 90% seen once. The sample comprised PBMCs or T cells enriched from blood (not recorded which). These receptor sequences come from a woman aged 30 to 39 with acute COVID-19.

The chain is built from TRBV6-5 and TRBJ1-2, with D possibly being TRBD1 (5 bases). Germline V gene lookup returns CDR1 MNHEY and CDR2 SVGAGI. Trimming removed 6 bases at V and 0 bases at J, with 11 bases between. The CDR3 is 14 residues long. CDR3 amino acids: CASRDSLPNYGYTF. The CDR3 coding sequence is TGTGCCAGCAGAGACAGTTTACCTAACTATGGCTACACCTTC.

The V call is TRBV7-3, the J call TRBJ2-3; possible D gene TRBD2, 5 bases. V was clipped by 0 bases and J by 1 base, with 17 bases between them. The CDR3 is 18 residues long. CDR1 is SGHTA and CDR2 is FQGTGA in the germline V gene. This CDR3 is CASSLTAPGNPGTDTQYF. The CDR3 coding sequence is TGTGCCAGCAGCTTAACCGCGCCCGGGAACCCCGGCACAGATACGCAGTATTTT.

The genes are TRBV30 and TRBJ2-1, with a tentative D call TRBD1 (6 bases). Germline V gene lookup returns CDR1 GTSNPN and CDR2 SVGIG (reference sequence). This CDR3 has 15 residues. The CDR3 bases are TGTGCTTTGTCAAGGGGGTATAGCTCCTACAATGAGCAGTTCTTC. Its protein product is CALSRGYSSYNEQFF.

The chain is built from TRBV4-1 and TRBJ1-1; 8 bases are shared with TRBD1. The V segment lost 4 bases and the J segment 5 bases; nucleotides outside the gene matches: 6. Germline assignment: CDR1 MGHRA and CDR2 YSYEKL. CDR3 length: 14 amino acids. The CDR3 is CASSPLDRETEAFF. The CDR3 bases are TGCGCCAGCAGCCCGCTGGACAGGGAGACTGAAGCTTTCTTT.

The chain has TRBV6-1 and TRBJ2-7; D perhaps matches TRBD2 (6 bases). The germline gives CDR1 MNHNS, CDR2 SASEGT. CDR3 length: 15 residues. Trimming left V 2 bases short and J 5 bases short, with 16 bases between. CDR3 sequence: CASSEWASATDEQYF. The DNA of the CDR3 is TGTGCCAGCAGTGAATGGGCTAGCGCCACGGACGAGCAGTACTTC.

This rearrangement joins TRBV6-4 to TRBJ2-3; D may be TRBD1 (5 bases). Germline values: CDR1 MRHNA, CDR2 SNTAGT. The CDR3 length is 17 residues. The germline V and J ends were trimmed by 7 bases and 4 bases, with 24 bases remaining between them. The CDR3: CASIQAGYLPRADTQYF. In DNA form, the CDR3 reads TGTGCCAGCATACAAGCAGGGTATCTCCCAAGGGCAGATACGCAGTATTTT.

This rearrangement joins TRBV9 to TRBJ2-1; 11 positions match TRBD2. CDR1 is SGDLS and CDR2 is YYNGEE in the germline V gene. V shed 3 bases and J 5 bases; nucleotides not matched to a gene: 10. This CDR3 has 17 amino acids. The CDR3: CASSAERLAGRNNEQFF. CDR3 sequence (DNA): TGTGCCAGCAGCGCTGAGCGACTAGCGGGAAGAAACAATGAGCAGTTCTTC.

This rearrangement joins TRBV14 to TRBJ2-1; tentative D call: TRBD2 (5 bases). The V gene's germline CDR1 is SGHDN and CDR2 FVKESK. The CDR3 contains 14 residues. Trimming removed 7 bases from V and 6 bases from J, with 16 bases in between. CDR3: CASTWGVSRNEQFF. The DNA for the CDR3 is TGTGCCAGCACATGGGGAGTGTCTCGCAATGAGCAGTTCTTC.